These T cell receptor beta chains were read from a single sample in a study of long-term antiretroviral therapy in people with HIV. Sequenced by immunoSEQ multiplex PCR; TCRdb stores in-frame clones only, minus some. This sample has 29,000 or so clones; 90% to 95% occur once, and the top ten carry around 2.7%. The specimen was unsorted PBMCs, collected around 7.4 years after starting antiretroviral therapy. The receptors derive from a middle-aged man with HIV. Each CDR3 is given with its conserved first and last residue. D genes are given only for firm matches. Some rows have no size entry. The others give once, few or many, or a class for an expanded clone.

v_gene: TRBV5-3
j_gene: TRBJ1-5
d_gene: TRBD1
abundance: -
CDR3aa: CARSLRQGIQPQHF
CDR3nt: TGTGCCAGAAGCTTAAGACAGGGAATCCAGCCCCAGCATTTT

v_gene: TRBV21-1
j_gene: TRBJ1-5
d_gene: -
abundance: -
CDR3aa: CASSKVGTGRGDQPQHF
CDR3nt: TGTGCCAGCAGCAAAGTGGGGACAGGTAGGGGTGATCAGCCCCAGCATTTT

v_gene: TRBV7-2
j_gene: TRBJ2-7
d_gene: TRBD1
abundance: -
CDR3aa: CASSLPGTGGPEQYF
CDR3nt: TGTGCCAGCAGCTTACCCGGGACAGGGGGACCCGAGCAGTACTTC

v_gene: TRBV11-3
j_gene: TRBJ2-1
d_gene: -
abundance: -
CDR3aa: CASTKTRARINEQFF
CDR3nt: TGTGCCAGCACCAAGACTAGAGCTCGAATCAATGAGCAGTTCTTC

v_gene: TRBV28
j_gene: TRBJ1-2
d_gene: -
abundance: -
CDR3aa: CASRGATPGYTF
CDR3nt: TGTGCCAGCAGGGGCGCGACCCCCGGCTACACCTTC

v_gene: TRBV7-3
j_gene: TRBJ2-1
d_gene: -
abundance: -
CDR3aa: CASSEGVRIGNEQFF
CDR3nt: TGTGCCAGCAGCGAAGGGGTGCGCATAGGGAATGAGCAGTTCTTC

v_gene: TRBV27
j_gene: TRBJ2-2
d_gene: -
abundance: -
CDR3aa: CASGKGANTGELFF
CDR3nt: TGTGCCAGCGGAAAGGGGGCGAACACCGGGGAGCTGTTTTTT

v_gene: TRBV5-1
j_gene: TRBJ1-6
d_gene: TRBD1
abundance: -
CDR3aa: CASSRGQANNSPLHF
CDR3nt: TGCGCCAGCAGTCGTGGACAGGCTAATAATTCACCCCTCCACTTT

v_gene: TRBV7-2
j_gene: TRBJ2-1
d_gene: TRBD2
abundance: -
CDR3aa: CASSPRGRGGFNEQFF
CDR3nt: TGTGCCAGCAGCCCCCGGGGGCGGGGGGGCTTCAATGAGCAGTTCTTC

v_gene: TRBV6-1
j_gene: TRBJ1-5
d_gene: -
abundance: -
CDR3aa: CASSETRTLSNQPQHF
CDR3nt: TGTGCCAGCAGTGAAACCCGGACTCTTAGCAATCAGCCCCAGCATTTT

v_gene: TRBV6-5
j_gene: TRBJ1-1
d_gene: TRBD1
abundance: -
CDR3aa: CASSTGTGGGTEAFF
CDR3nt: TGTGCCAGCAGTACCGGGACAGGGGGCGGAACTGAAGCTTTCTTT

v_gene: TRBV11-2
j_gene: TRBJ2-2
d_gene: -
abundance: -
CDR3aa: CASSLGATNTGELFF
CDR3nt: TGTGCCAGCAGCTTAGGCGCGACGAACACCGGGGAGCTGTTTTTT

v_gene: TRBV19
j_gene: TRBJ1-2
d_gene: -
abundance: -
CDR3aa: CASSIVRADYGYTF
CDR3nt: TGTGCCAGTAGTATAGTAAGGGCAGACTATGGCTACACCTTC

v_gene: TRBV13
j_gene: TRBJ1-2
d_gene: -
abundance: -
CDR3aa: CASSSDRHYGYTF
CDR3nt: TGTGCCAGCAGCTCGGACAGACACTATGGCTACACCTTC

v_gene: TRBV6-6
j_gene: TRBJ1-4
d_gene: -
abundance: -
CDR3aa: CASSYAREKLFF
CDR3nt: TGTGCCAGCAGTTACGCCCGCGAAAAACTGTTTTTT

v_gene: TRBV19
j_gene: TRBJ1-3
d_gene: -
abundance: -
CDR3aa: CASTAGRADGNTIYF
CDR3nt: TGTGCCAGTACTGCCGGCAGGGCCGACGGAAACACCATATATTTT

v_gene: TRBV30
j_gene: TRBJ1-3
d_gene: -
abundance: -
CDR3aa: CAWTGVGGNTIYF
CDR3nt: TGTGCCTGGACGGGGGTTGGTGGAAACACCATATATTTT

v_gene: TRBV2
j_gene: TRBJ1-6
d_gene: TRBD1
abundance: -
CDR3aa: CASRPGQGNNSPLHF
CDR3nt: TGTGCCAGCAGGCCCGGACAGGGGAATAATTCACCCCTCCACTTT

v_gene: TRBV5-4
j_gene: TRBJ2-3
d_gene: TRBD2
abundance: -
CDR3aa: CASSLDGSGGRTDTQYF
CDR3nt: TGTGCCAGCAGCTTGGATGGTAGCGGGGGGCGCACAGATACGCAGTATTTT

v_gene: TRBV9
j_gene: TRBJ1-3
d_gene: -
abundance: -
CDR3aa: CASSVDSISGNTIYF
CDR3nt: TGTGCCAGCAGCGTAGACAGCATCTCTGGAAACACCATATATTTT

v_gene: TRBV5-5
j_gene: TRBJ2-1
d_gene: -
abundance: -
CDR3aa: CASSFRQDYNEQFF
CDR3nt: TGTGCCAGCAGCTTCCGACAGGACTACAATGAGCAGTTCTTC

v_gene: TRBV7-3
j_gene: TRBJ1-1
d_gene: -
abundance: -
CDR3aa: CASSLLARGTEAFF
CDR3nt: TGTGCCAGCAGCTTACTGGCAAGGGGGACTGAAGCTTTCTTT

v_gene: TRBV7-9
j_gene: TRBJ2-3
d_gene: -
abundance: -
CDR3aa: CASSLGRDTDTQYF
CDR3nt: TGTGCCAGCAGCTTAGGTCGGGACACAGATACGCAGTATTTT

v_gene: TRBV28
j_gene: TRBJ1-2
d_gene: -
abundance: -
CDR3aa: CASSLSRALNYGYTF
CDR3nt: TGTGCCAGCAGTTTATCAAGGGCATTAAACTATGGCTACACCTTC

v_gene: TRBV6-5
j_gene: TRBJ1-1
d_gene: TRBD1
abundance: -
CDR3aa: CASSRQGFNTEAFF
CDR3nt: TGTGCCAGCAGTCGACAGGGGTTCAACACTGAAGCTTTCTTT

v_gene: TRBV5-4
j_gene: TRBJ2-7
d_gene: TRBD1
abundance: -
CDR3aa: CASSPGDRINSYEQYF
CDR3nt: TGTGCCAGCAGTCCCGGGGACAGGATCAACTCCTACGAGCAGTACTTC

v_gene: TRBV5-1
j_gene: TRBJ2-7
d_gene: -
abundance: -
CDR3aa: CASSLALSSYEQYF
CDR3nt: TGCGCCAGCAGCTTAGCTCTCTCGTCATACGAGCAGTACTTC

v_gene: TRBV19
j_gene: TRBJ2-7
d_gene: -
abundance: -
CDR3aa: CASEDRTYEQYF
CDR3nt: TGTGCCAGTGAAGACAGGACCTACGAGCAGTACTTC

v_gene: TRBV7-8
j_gene: TRBJ1-5
d_gene: -
abundance: -
CDR3aa: CASSLDTTGINQPQHF
CDR3nt: TGTGCCAGCAGCTTAGACACTACAGGGATAAATCAGCCCCAGCATTTT

v_gene: TRBV7-9
j_gene: TRBJ2-3
d_gene: TRBD2
abundance: once
CDR3aa: CASSPSLGGGAGDTQYF
CDR3nt: TGTGCCAGCAGCCCCTCTTTGGGCGGGGGGGCTGGAGATACGCAGTATTTT

v_gene: TRBV7-3
j_gene: TRBJ2-3
d_gene: -
abundance: -
CDR3aa: CASSPVSGAGLDTQYF
CDR3nt: TGTGCCAGCAGCCCGGTGTCGGGGGCGGGGTTGGATACGCAGTATTTT

v_gene: TRBV6-6
j_gene: TRBJ2-3
d_gene: TRBD1
abundance: -
CDR3aa: CASIRTGGTDTQYF
CDR3nt: TGTGCCAGCATCAGGACAGGGGGCACAGATACGCAGTATTTT

v_gene: TRBV5-4
j_gene: TRBJ1-2
d_gene: TRBD1
abundance: -
CDR3aa: CASSLAADRLGYTF
CDR3nt: TGTGCCAGCAGCTTGGCGGCGGACAGGCTGGGCTACACCTTC

v_gene: TRBV30
j_gene: TRBJ1-5
d_gene: TRBD1
abundance: -
CDR3aa: CAWATGPEQPQHF
CDR3nt: TGTGCCTGGGCGACAGGGCCGGAACAGCCCCAGCATTTT

v_gene: TRBV7-8
j_gene: TRBJ1-4
d_gene: -
abundance: -
CDR3aa: CASSQQGQRNEKLFF
CDR3nt: TGTGCCAGCAGTCAGCAAGGACAGCGGAATGAAAAACTGTTTTTT

v_gene: TRBV30
j_gene: TRBJ1-3
d_gene: -
abundance: -
CDR3aa: CAWRKGFDSGNTIYF
CDR3nt: TGTGCCTGGAGAAAGGGGTTCGACTCTGGAAACACCATATATTTT

v_gene: TRBV5-1
j_gene: TRBJ2-1
d_gene: TRBD2
abundance: -
CDR3aa: CASSLMSSGSNEQFF
CDR3nt: TGCGCCAGCAGCTTAATGTCTAGCGGTTCGAATGAGCAGTTCTTC

v_gene: TRBV7-9
j_gene: TRBJ1-4
d_gene: -
abundance: -
CDR3aa: CASSLEIGNEKLFF
CDR3nt: TGTGCCAGCAGCTTAGAGATCGGCAACGAAAAACTGTTTTTT

v_gene: TRBV4-1
j_gene: TRBJ2-3
d_gene: TRBD2
abundance: -
CDR3aa: CASSQEGLANTDTQYF
CDR3nt: TGCGCCAGCAGCCAAGAAGGACTAGCGAACACAGATACGCAGTATTTT

v_gene: TRBV7-2
j_gene: TRBJ2-7
d_gene: TRBD1
abundance: once
CDR3aa: CASSLPGQGSYEQYF
CDR3nt: TGTGCCAGCAGCTTACCGGGACAGGGTTCCTACGAGCAGTACTTC